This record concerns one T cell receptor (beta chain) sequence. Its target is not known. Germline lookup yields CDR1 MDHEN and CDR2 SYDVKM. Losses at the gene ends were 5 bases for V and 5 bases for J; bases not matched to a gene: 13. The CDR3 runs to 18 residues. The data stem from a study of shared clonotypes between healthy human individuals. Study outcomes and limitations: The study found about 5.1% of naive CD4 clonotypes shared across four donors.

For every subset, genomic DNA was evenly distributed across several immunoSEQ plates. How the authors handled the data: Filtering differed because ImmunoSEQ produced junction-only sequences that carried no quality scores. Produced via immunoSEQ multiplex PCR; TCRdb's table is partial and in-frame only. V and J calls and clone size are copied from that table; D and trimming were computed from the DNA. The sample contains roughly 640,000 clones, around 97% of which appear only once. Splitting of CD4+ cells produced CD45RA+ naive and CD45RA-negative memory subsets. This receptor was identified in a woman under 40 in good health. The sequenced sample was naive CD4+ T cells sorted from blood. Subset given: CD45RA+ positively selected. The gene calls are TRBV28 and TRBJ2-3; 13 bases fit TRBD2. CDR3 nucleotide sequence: TGTGCCAGCAGTCCCTTACTAGCGGGAGGGCCGGAGGGAGATACGCAGTATTTT. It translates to CASSPLLAGGPEGDTQYF.